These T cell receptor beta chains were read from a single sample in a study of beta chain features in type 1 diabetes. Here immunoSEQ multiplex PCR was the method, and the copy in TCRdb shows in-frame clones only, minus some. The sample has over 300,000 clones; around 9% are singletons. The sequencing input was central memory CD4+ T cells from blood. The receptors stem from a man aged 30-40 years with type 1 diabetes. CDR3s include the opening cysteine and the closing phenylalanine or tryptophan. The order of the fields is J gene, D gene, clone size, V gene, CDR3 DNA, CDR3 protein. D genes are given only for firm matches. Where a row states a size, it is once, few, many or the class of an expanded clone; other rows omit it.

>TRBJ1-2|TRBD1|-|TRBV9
TGTGCCAGCAGCGTAGCGCCGGACAGGAACTATGGCTACACCTTC
CASSVAPDRNYGYTF
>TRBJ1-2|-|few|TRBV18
TGTGCCAGCTCACCTAGCGCGACAGCCAACTATGGCTACACCTTC
CASSPSATANYGYTF
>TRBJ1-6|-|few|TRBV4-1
TGCGCCAGCAGCCAAGAAATTCCAGGGAGAGGTTTGTTCTCACCCCTCCACTTT
CASSQEIPGRGLFSPLHF
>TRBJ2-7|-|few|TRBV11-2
TGTGCCAGCAGCTTGGGATTCAGCTCCTACGAGCAGTACTTC
CASSLGFSSYEQYF
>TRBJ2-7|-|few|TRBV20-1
TGCAGTGCTAGTTTTGACGAGCAGTACTTC
CSASFDEQYF
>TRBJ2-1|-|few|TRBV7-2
TGTGCCAGCAGCTTTGGGGCGACACGCAATGAGCAGTTCTTC
CASSFGATRNEQFF
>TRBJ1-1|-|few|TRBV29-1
TGCAGCGCAAGCCAGGGGCCTCCCGAAGCTTTCTTT
CSASQGPPEAFF
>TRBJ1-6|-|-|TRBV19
TGTGCCAGTACTGTCGGGCCTTCACCCCTCCACTTT
CASTVGPSPLHF
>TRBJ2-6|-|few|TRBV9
TGTGCCAGCAGCGGGGCCTTTGGGGCCAACGTCCTGACTTTC
CASSGAFGANVLTF
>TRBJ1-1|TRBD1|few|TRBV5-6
TGTGCCAGCAGCCCTAACCCCAGGGGGGGCACTGAAGCTTTCTTT
CASSPNPRGGTEAFF
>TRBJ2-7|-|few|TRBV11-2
TGTGCCAGCAGCTTAGGTGAACAGGCCCAAATTCCCTACGAGCAGTACTTC
CASSLGEQAQIPYEQYF
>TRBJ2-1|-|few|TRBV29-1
TGCAGCGCCTCGTTTCAGCTGGGGGCGAACAATGAGCAGTTCTTC
CSASFQLGANNEQFF
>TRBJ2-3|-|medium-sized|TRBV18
TGTGCCAGCTCACTCTTTACTAGCACAGATACGCAGTATTTT
CASSLFTSTDTQYF
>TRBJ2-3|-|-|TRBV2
TGTGCCAGCAGTGAAGCGCTTCGAGATACGCAGTATTTT
CASSEALRDTQYF
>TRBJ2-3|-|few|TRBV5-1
TGCGCCAGCAGCCCTCAAGCTAGCACAGATACGCAGTATTTT
CASSPQASTDTQYF
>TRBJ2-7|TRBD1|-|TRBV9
TGTGCCAGCAGCGGGGGACAGAGCTACGAGCAGTACTTC
CASSGGQSYEQYF
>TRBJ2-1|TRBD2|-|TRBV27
TGTGCCAGCAGTTCCATACTAGCGGGGCGAAGCGAGCAGTTCTTC
CASSSILAGRSEQFF
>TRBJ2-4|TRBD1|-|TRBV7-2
TGTGCCAGCAGCTTAGTGGCCGGGACAGGGGTGGACATTCAGTACTTC
CASSLVAGTGVDIQYF
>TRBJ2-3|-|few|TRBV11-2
TGTGCCAGCAGCCGAATTGTAGGCACAGATACGCAGTATTTT
CASSRIVGTDTQYF
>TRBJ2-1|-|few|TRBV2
TGTGCCAGCAGTGAATACCCGGTTGAGCAGTTCTTC
CASSEYPVEQFF
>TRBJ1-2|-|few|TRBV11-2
TGTGCCAGCAGCTTAGATCGGACAGCCGGCTACACCTTC
CASSLDRTAGYTF
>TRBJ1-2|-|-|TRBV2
TGTGCCAGCAGTGTGAACTCCCTTAGTCGCGGCTACACCTTC
CASSVNSLSRGYTF
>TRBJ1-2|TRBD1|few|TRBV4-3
TGCGCCAGCAGCCAAACAGGGGGTAGCTATGGCTACACCTTC
CASSQTGGSYGYTF